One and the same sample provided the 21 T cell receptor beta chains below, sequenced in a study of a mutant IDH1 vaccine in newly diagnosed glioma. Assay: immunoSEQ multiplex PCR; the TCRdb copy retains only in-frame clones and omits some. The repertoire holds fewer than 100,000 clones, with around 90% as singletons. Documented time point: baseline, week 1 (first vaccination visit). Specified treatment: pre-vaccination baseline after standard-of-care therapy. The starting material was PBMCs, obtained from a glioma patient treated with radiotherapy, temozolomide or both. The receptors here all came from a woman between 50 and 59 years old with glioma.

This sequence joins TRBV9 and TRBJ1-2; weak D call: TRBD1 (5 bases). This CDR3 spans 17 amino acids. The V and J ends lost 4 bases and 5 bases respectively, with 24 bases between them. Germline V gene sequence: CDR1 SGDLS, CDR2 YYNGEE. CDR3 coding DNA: TGTGCCAGCAGCCCCAGCCAATCAACAGGCCCCCGGTATGGCTACACCTTC. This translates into CASSPSQSTGPRYGYTF.

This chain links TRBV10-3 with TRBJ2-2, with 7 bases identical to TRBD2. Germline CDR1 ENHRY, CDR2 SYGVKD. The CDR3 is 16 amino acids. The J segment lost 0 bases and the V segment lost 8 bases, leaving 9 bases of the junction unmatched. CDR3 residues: CAIRLAGTSNTGELFF. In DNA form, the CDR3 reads TGTGCCATCCGACTAGCCGGGACTTCGAACACCGGGGAGCTGTTTTTT.

The CDR3 bases are TGTGCCAGCAGTGAAGAAATCCAGCGAACAGGGGCTTTCTTT. It encodes CASSEEIQRTGAFF. J is TRBJ1-1 and V is TRBV6-5, with D perhaps TRBD1 (6 bases). CDR1 is MNHEY and CDR2 is SVGAGI in the germline V gene. V was shortened by 5 bases and J by 11 bases, with 21 bases between the two germline ends. The CDR3 is 14 amino acids.

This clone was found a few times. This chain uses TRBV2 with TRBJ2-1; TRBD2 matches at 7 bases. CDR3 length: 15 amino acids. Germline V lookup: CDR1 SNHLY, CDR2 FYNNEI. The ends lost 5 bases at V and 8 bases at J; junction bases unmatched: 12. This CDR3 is CASSPGGSSGDEQFF. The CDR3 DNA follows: TGTGCCAGCAGTCCGGGCGGGAGCAGTGGCGATGAGCAGTTCTTC.

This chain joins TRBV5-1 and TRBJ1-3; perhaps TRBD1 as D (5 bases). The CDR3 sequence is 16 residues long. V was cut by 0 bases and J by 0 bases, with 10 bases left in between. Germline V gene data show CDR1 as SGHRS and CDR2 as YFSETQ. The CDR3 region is CASSLASQGSGNTIYF. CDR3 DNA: TGCGCCAGCAGCTTGGCCAGCCAGGGCTCTGGAAACACCATATATTTT.

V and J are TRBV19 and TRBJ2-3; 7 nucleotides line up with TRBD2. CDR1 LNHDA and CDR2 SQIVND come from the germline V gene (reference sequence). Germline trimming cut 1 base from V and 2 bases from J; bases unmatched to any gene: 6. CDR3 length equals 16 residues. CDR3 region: CASSIGLAANTDTQYF. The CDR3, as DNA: TGTGCCAGTAGTATAGGGCTAGCGGCAAACACAGATACGCAGTATTTT.

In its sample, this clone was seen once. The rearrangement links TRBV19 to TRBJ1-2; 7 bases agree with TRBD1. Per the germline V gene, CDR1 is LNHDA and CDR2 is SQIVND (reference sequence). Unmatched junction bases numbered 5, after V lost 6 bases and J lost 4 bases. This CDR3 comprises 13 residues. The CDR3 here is CASRPDRSYGYTF. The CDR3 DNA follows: TGTGCCAGTAGACCGGACAGGTCCTATGGCTACACCTTC.

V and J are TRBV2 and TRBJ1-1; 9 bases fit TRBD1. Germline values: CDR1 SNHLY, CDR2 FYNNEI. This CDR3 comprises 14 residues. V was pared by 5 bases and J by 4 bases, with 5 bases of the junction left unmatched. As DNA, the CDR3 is TGTGCCAGCAGTACACAGGGGGCCGGCACTGAAGCTTTCTTT. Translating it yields CASSTQGAGTEAFF.

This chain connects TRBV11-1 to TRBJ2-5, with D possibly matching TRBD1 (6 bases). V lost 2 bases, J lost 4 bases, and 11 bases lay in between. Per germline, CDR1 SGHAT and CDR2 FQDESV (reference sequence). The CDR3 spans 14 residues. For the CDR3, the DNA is TGTGCCAGCAGCTTAAGGAAAGGGGGAGAGACCCAGTACTTC. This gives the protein CASSLRKGGETQYF.

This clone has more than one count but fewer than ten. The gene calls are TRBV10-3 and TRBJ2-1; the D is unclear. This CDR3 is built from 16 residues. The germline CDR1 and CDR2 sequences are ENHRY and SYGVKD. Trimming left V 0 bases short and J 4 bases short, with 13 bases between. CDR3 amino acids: CAISESNVARYNEQFF. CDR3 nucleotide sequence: TGTGCCATCAGTGAGTCGAATGTCGCGAGGTACAATGAGCAGTTCTTC.

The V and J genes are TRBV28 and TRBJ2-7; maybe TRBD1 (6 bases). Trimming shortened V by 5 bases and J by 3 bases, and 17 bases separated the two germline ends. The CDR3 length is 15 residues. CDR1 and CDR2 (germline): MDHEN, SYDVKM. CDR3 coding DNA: TGTGCCAGCAGTCCGGACAGAAGTAGAGACTACGAGCAGTACTTC. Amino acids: CASSPDRSRDYEQYF.

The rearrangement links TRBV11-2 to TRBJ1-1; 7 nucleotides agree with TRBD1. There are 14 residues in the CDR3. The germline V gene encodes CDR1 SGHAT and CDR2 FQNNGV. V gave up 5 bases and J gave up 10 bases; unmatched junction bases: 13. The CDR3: CASSHIAGGNGAFF. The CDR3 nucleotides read TGTGCCAGCAGCCACATTGCAGGGGGTAATGGAGCTTTCTTT.

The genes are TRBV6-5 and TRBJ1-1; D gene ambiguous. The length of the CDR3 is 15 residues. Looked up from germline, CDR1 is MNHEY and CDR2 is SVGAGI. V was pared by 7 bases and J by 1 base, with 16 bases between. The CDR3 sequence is CASTAYRSRNTEAFF. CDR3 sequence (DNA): TGTGCCAGCACCGCCTATCGGAGCCGGAACACTGAAGCTTTCTTT.

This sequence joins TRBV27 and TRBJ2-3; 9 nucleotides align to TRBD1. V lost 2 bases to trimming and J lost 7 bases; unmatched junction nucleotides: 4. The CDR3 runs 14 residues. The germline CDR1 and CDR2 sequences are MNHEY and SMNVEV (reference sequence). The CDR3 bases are TGTGCCAGCAGTTTAACAGGGGGCGCTAATACGCAGTATTTT. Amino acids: CASSLTGGANTQYF.

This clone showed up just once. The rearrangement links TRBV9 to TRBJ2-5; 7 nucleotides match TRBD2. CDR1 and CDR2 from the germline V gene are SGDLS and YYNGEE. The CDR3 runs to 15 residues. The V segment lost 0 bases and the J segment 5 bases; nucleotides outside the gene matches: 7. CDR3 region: CASSVDGGSSETQYF. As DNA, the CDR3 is TGTGCCAGCAGCGTAGATGGCGGGAGCAGCGAGACCCAGTACTTC.

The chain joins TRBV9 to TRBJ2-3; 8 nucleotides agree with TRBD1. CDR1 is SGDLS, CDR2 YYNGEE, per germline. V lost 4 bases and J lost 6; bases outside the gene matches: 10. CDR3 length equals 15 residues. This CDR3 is CASSPRDRSADTQYF. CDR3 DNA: TGTGCCAGCAGCCCTCGGGACAGGAGTGCCGATACGCAGTATTTT.

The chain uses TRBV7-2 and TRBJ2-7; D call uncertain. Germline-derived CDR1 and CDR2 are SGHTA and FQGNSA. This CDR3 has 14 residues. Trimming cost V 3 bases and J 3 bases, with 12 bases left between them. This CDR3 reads CASSFSDGLYEQYF. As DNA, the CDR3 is TGTGCCAGCAGCTTTTCGGACGGGCTCTACGAGCAGTACTTC.

The CDR3 DNA reads TGTGCCAGCAGCTTAGATGGGGTAATAGATACGCAGTATTTT. Its translation: CASSLDGVIDTQYF. The chain employs TRBV11-2 and TRBJ2-3; D is undetermined. Germline loops: CDR1 SGHAT, CDR2 FQNNGV. This CDR3 comprises 14 residues. The V and J ends lost 0 bases and 5 bases respectively, with 9 bases between them.

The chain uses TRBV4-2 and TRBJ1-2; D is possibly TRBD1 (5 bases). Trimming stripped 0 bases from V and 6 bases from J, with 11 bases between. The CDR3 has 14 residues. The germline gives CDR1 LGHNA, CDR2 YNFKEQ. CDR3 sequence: CASSQEGGSDGYTF. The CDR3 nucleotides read TGTGCCAGCAGCCAAGAGGGGGGAAGCGATGGCTACACCTTC.

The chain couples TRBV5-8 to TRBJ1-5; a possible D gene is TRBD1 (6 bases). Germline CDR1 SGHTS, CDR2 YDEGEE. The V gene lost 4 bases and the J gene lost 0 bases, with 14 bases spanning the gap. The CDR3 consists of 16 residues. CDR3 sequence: CASSPRGQFSNQPQHF. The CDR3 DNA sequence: TGTGCCAGCAGCCCCAGAGGACAGTTTAGCAATCAGCCCCAGCATTTT.

Here the CDR3 reads CASSGPSTEAFF. Here the CDR3 DNA reads TGTGCCAGCAGCGGCCCGAGCACTGAAGCTTTCTTT. V is TRBV5-4 and J is TRBJ1-1; no firm D call. This CDR3 contains 12 residues. With 4 bases removed from V and 4 bases from J, the gap between germline ends came to 8 bases. CDR1 SGHNT and CDR2 YYREEE come from the germline V gene (reference sequence).